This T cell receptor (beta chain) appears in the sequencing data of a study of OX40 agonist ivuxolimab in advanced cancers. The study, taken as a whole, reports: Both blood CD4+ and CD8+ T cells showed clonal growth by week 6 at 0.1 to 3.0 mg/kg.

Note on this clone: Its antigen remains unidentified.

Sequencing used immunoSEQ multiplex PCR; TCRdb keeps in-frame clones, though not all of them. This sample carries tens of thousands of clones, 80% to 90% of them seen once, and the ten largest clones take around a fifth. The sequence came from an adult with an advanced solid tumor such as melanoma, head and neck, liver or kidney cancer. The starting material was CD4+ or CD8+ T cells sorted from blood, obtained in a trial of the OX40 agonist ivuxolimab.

This CDR3 is CASSVQGADEAFF. The CDR3 coding sequence is TGTGCCAGCAGTGTACAGGGGGCGGATGAAGCTTTCTTT. The rearrangement joins TRBV27 to TRBJ1-1; 9 bases are a match to TRBD1. Germline CDR1 and CDR2: MNHEY and SMNVEV (reference sequence). The CDR3 runs to 13 residues. With 5 bases clipped from V and 7 bases from J, the junction kept 5 bases outside the gene matches.